The text below deals with one TCR beta chain. This record comes from a study of blood T cell repertoires in COVID-19. Looking at the study overall: The study drew acute and convalescent COVID-19 samples from the United States, Italy and Spain.

V lost 3 bases, J lost 1 base, and 16 bases lay in between. Looked up from germline, CDR1 is SGDLS and CDR2 is YYNGEE. The CDR3 consists of 16 residues. The protocol was immunoSEQ multiplex PCR, while the TCRdb copy is restricted to in-frame clones and leaves out a portion. Among some 270,000 clones, about nine tenths were seen once, and the ten largest hold around 2.1%. The sequenced sample consisted of peripheral blood. The receptor was isolated from a man aged 50-60 years with acute or convalescent COVID-19. The chain recombines TRBV9 with TRBJ1-1; D may be TRBD1 (6 bases). The CDR3 DNA is TGTGCCAGCAGCGCCGGAGGGGGGGGATGGAACACTGAAGCTTTCTTT. It translates to CASSAGGGGWNTEAFF.